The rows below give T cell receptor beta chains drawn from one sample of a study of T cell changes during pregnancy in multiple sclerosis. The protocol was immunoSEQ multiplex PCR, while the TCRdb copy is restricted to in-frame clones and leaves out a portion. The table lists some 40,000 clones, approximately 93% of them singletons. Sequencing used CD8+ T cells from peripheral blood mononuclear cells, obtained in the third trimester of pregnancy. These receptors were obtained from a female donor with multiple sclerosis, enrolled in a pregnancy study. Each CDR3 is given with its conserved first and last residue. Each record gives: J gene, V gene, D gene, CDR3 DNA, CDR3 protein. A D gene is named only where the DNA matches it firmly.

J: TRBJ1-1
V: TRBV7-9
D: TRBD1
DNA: TGTGCCAGCACCACAGGGGCAGGGGGCGTGACCGACACTGAAGCTTTCTTT
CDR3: CASTTGAGGVTDTEAFF

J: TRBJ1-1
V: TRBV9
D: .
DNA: TGTGCCAGCAGCCGGGGGGAGGAGGAAGCTTTCTTT
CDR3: CASSRGEEEAFF

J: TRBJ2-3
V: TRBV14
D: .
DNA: TGTGCCAGCAGCCTCAGGGCTAAGCCAGCGTCAGATACGCAGTATTTT
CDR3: CASSLRAKPASDTQYF

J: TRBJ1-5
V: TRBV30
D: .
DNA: TGTGCCTGGAGCCCGGAGTCCGGGGGGAGCAATCAGCCCCAGCATTTT
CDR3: CAWSPESGGSNQPQHF

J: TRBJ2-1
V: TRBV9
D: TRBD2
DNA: TGTGCCAGCAGCGCGGGGGGCTCCTACAATGAGCAGTTCTTC
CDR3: CASSAGGSYNEQFF

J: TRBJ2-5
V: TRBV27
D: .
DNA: TGTGCCAGCACCGGAGGCCTTGGGGAGACCCAGTACTTC
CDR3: CASTGGLGETQYF

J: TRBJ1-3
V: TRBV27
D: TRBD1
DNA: TGTGCCAGCCGGGGACAGAACTCTGGAAACACCATATATTTT
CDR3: CASRGQNSGNTIYF

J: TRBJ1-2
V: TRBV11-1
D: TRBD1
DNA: TGTGCCAGCAGCTTAGAACACCGACAGGGAACCGTCAACTATGGCTACACCTTC
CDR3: CASSLEHRQGTVNYGYTF

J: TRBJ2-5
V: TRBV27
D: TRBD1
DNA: TGTGCCAGCAGCTCCCTCGGACAGGTCCAAGAGACCCAGTACTTC
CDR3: CASSSLGQVQETQYF

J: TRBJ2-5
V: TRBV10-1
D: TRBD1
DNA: TGCGCCAGCAGTGAGTCTAGGACAGGGTGGACGTGGACCCAGTACTTC
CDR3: CASSESRTGWTWTQYF